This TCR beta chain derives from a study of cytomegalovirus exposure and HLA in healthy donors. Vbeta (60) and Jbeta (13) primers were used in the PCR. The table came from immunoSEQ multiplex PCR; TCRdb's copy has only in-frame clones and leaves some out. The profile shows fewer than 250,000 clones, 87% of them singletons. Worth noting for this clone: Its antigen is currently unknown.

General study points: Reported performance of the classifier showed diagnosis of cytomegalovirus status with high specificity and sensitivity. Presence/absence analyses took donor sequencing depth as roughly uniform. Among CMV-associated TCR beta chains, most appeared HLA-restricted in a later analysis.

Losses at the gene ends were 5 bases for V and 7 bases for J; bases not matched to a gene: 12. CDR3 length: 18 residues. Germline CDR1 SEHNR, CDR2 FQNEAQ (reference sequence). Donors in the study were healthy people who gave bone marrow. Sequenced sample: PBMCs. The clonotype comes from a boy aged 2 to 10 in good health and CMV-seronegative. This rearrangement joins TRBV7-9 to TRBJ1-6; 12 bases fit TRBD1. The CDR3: CASSPGTGGNPGNSPLHF. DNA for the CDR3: TGTGCCAGCAGCCCCGGGACAGGGGGCAACCCAGGGAATTCACCCCTCCACTTT.